This T cell receptor (beta chain) emerged from a study of blood T cells in healthy people across ages. Germline-derived CDR1 and CDR2 are MRHNA and SNTAGT. Trimming cost V 5 bases and J 4 bases; bases outside gene matches: 4. The CDR3 runs to 13 residues. With a J-beta primer mix and a sample-barcoded 5' primer, a second PCR ran about 6 to 11 cycles. TCRdb reprocessed the 5' RACE reads via MiXCR and lists one record per CDR3 protein. The table records 450,000 to 600,000 distinct CDR3 sequences, about 25% of them present only once. Points on this clonotype: A much larger clone is a single base away; this may be a read error.

This sample also appeared in a second study, on T cells of mothers and their children.

The V gene is TRBV6-4, the J gene TRBJ1-1; 7 bases fit TRBD1. Sequences were obtained from blood. The receptor was isolated from a boy under 10 years old in good health. The CDR3 is CASSQQGSTEAFF. The CDR3 DNA reads as TGTGCCAGCAGTCAACAGGGGAGCACTGAAGCTTTCTTT.